This TCR beta chain was recovered during a study of T cell changes during pregnancy in multiple sclerosis (dated by TCRdb to about 2019). About the full investigation: The study looked at changes in the T cell repertoire across pregnancy in women with multiple sclerosis.

As to this clone: Its antigen has not been determined. Within one base of it there is no much larger clone, and no base qualities were kept.

The library relied on the immunoSEQ multiplex PCR assay. TCRdb limited this immuneACCESS table to in-frame rearrangements with V and J called. A share of clones is missing; checked studies link under half to unresolved V genes, and the rest is unexplained. The table for this sample lists 65,000 to 95,000 clones; about 92% of them were counted only once. 2% to 3% of the sample comes from the top ten. The sequence came from a female donor in good health, enrolled as a control in a pregnancy study. The sequences come from peripheral blood, collected after pregnancy.

The bases read TGTGCCACCAGCCATCCGGACTCCCACTTGCCGTTACTGTTTTTT. It specifies CATSHPDSHLPLLFF. Recombination linked TRBV15 to TRBJ1-4; there is no confident call for the D gene. The junction carries 23 bases between V and J, which are trimmed by 5 bases and 13 bases respectively. Including the terminal cysteine and phenylalanine, the CDR3 comprises 15 residues. Only CDR3 DNA remains: 45 bases, in frame from the first base. As encoded in the germline V gene (reference sequence), CDR1 is LNHNV while CDR2 is YYDKDF.